This T cell receptor beta chain derives from a study of T cells after yellow fever vaccination. The study's findings and limits: Boosting was followed by the reappearance of most primary-vaccination clones (about 96% CD4, 85% to 90% CD8). Repertoires sorted by FACS could include abundant clonotypes that are contaminants from the bulk population. The secondary response was weaker but peaked faster, day 5 versus 15.

Turning to this clonotype: The antigen is not known.

TCRdb analysed the 5' RACE reads with MiXCR anew, one entry per CDR3 protein. The top ten clones hold roughly 0.5% of a sample with 200,000 to 300,000 distinct CDR3 sequences, 10% to 15% of them seen once. The germline gives CDR1 SGHRS, CDR2 YFSETQ. The CDR3 has 15 amino acids. The V gene lost 3 bases and the J gene lost 3 bases, with 14 bases spanning the gap. The source is a man aged 30-40 years who received the YFV17D yellow fever vaccine. The sample here was CD4+ T cells sorted from PBMCs, taken 45 days after the yellow fever booster vaccination. This chain connects TRBV5-1 to TRBJ2-3; tentatively, D is TRBD2 (7 bases). The DNA for the CDR3 is TGCGCCAGCAGCTCGGGGAGGGGGGGAACAGATACGCAGTATTTT. It encodes CASSSGRGGTDTQYF.